This TCR beta chain was recovered during a study of CD8 T cells in Susac syndrome. In contrast to the negatively isolated CD8+ and CD4+ T cells, TEMRA cells were FACS-enriched. In the case of this clonotype: The antigen is undetermined.

Findings and limits, study-wide: As the study acknowledged, the number of individuals in its TCR sequencing and HLA analysis was relatively small.

Random hexamers primed reverse transcription of about 0.45 to 1 ug RNA. The method of amplification for TCR beta CDR3 was immunoSEQ multiplex PCR, covering 54 Vbeta and 13 Jbeta. TCRdb re-derived calls from the immunoSEQ multiplex PCR reads in MiXCR, one entry per CDR3 protein. The top ten hold 0.082% of the sample, which has around 200,000 distinct CDR3 sequences, about 95% seen once. What was sequenced was CD4+ T cells from PBMCs. The clonotype comes from a human donor with multiple sclerosis.

This CDR3 reads CASSSRITGIGNTIYF. As DNA, the CDR3 is TGTGCCAGCAGCTCGAGGATTACAGGAATCGGAAACACCATATATTTT. The chain is built from TRBV7-2 and TRBJ1-3, with D possibly being TRBD1 (5 bases). V shed 4 bases and J shed 4 bases, with 17 bases lying between them. The CDR3 is made up of 16 amino acids. The germline V gene encodes CDR1 SGHTA and CDR2 FQGNSA.